Listed below are T cell receptor beta chains from one sample, sequenced in a study of beta chain features in type 1 diabetes. The data were produced by immunoSEQ multiplex PCR, yet TCRdb's version contains in-frame clones alone and is incomplete. The data contain 300,000 to 400,000 clones, over 9% of them singletons. The specimen sequenced was central memory CD4+ T cells from blood. The receptor source for this set is a man aged 25-40 years with type 1 diabetes. Each CDR3 is given with its conserved first and last residue. Fields, in order: D gene, J gene, clone size, V gene, CDR3 DNA, CDR3 protein. D genes are given only for firm matches. Clone size is given for some rows only: seen once, a few or many times, or a class if the clone is expanded.

d_call: NA
j_call: TRBJ2-3
clone_size: few
v_call: TRBV5-1
cdr3_nt: TGCGCCAGCAGCGTGGACAGCACTAGCACAGATACGCAGTATTTT
cdr3_aa: CASSVDSTSTDTQYF

d_call: NA
j_call: TRBJ2-1
clone_size: few
v_call: TRBV28
cdr3_nt: TGTGCCAGCAGTCCCTTAGGCCTTTCGCAGTTCGAGCAGTTCTTC
cdr3_aa: CASSPLGLSQFEQFF

d_call: TRBD2
j_call: TRBJ2-1
clone_size: few
v_call: TRBV6-6
cdr3_nt: TGTGCCAGCCGACTAGCCGACAATGAGCAGTTCTTC
cdr3_aa: CASRLADNEQFF

d_call: NA
j_call: TRBJ2-1
clone_size: few
v_call: TRBV7-3
cdr3_nt: TGTGCCAGCAGCTTCTCACACTCCTCTTACAATGAGCAGTTCTTC
cdr3_aa: CASSFSHSSYNEQFF

d_call: NA
j_call: TRBJ2-1
clone_size: NA
v_call: TRBV7-2
cdr3_nt: TGTGCCAGCAGCTTCCAATATAAAGGGGGTAAGCAGTTCTTC
cdr3_aa: CASSFQYKGGKQFF

d_call: TRBD2
j_call: TRBJ2-1
clone_size: NA
v_call: TRBV4-1
cdr3_nt: TGCGCCAGCAGCCAATCGCCCAGCGGGGCGTCCTACAATGAGCAGTTCTTC
cdr3_aa: CASSQSPSGASYNEQFF

d_call: TRBD2
j_call: TRBJ2-1
clone_size: few
v_call: TRBV28
cdr3_nt: TGTGCCAGCTGGACTAGCGGCTACAATGAGCAGTTCTTC
cdr3_aa: CASWTSGYNEQFF

d_call: NA
j_call: TRBJ1-4
clone_size: NA
v_call: TRBV5-5
cdr3_nt: TGTGCCAGCAGCTTGTTGACGACGGAAAAACTGTTTTTT
cdr3_aa: CASSLLTTEKLFF

d_call: TRBD2
j_call: TRBJ2-1
clone_size: few
v_call: TRBV29-1
cdr3_nt: TGCAGCGCCGGACTAGCCCTGAGCTACAATGAGCAGTTCTTC
cdr3_aa: CSAGLALSYNEQFF

d_call: NA
j_call: TRBJ2-5
clone_size: few
v_call: TRBV6-6
cdr3_nt: TGTGCCAGCAGTCAAGAGACCCAGTACTTC
cdr3_aa: CASSQETQYF

d_call: NA
j_call: TRBJ2-3
clone_size: many
v_call: TRBV7-9
cdr3_nt: TGTGCCAGCAGCTCGAGAGGCCCAGATACGCAGTATTTT
cdr3_aa: CASSSRGPDTQYF

d_call: NA
j_call: TRBJ2-2
clone_size: NA
v_call: TRBV30
cdr3_nt: NA
cdr3_aa: CAWKRRGLAKRRTPGSCFF

d_call: NA
j_call: TRBJ1-4
clone_size: few
v_call: TRBV7-2
cdr3_nt: TGTGCCAGCAGCTTAGTTACTAATGAAAAACTGTTTTTT
cdr3_aa: CASSLVTNEKLFF

d_call: NA
j_call: TRBJ2-5
clone_size: few
v_call: TRBV28
cdr3_nt: TGTGCCAGCAGTCCGGGTGGACAACAAGAGACCCAGTACTTC
cdr3_aa: CASSPGGQQETQYF

d_call: NA
j_call: TRBJ1-5
clone_size: many
v_call: TRBV4-1
cdr3_nt: TGCGCCAGCAGCCAATCTGCTTCGCGGGGGAACAATCAGCCCCAGCATTTT
cdr3_aa: CASSQSASRGNNQPQHF

d_call: TRBD1
j_call: TRBJ1-5
clone_size: NA
v_call: TRBV7-2
cdr3_nt: TGTGCCAGCAGCTTCTACAGGGGAGCGGGTCAGCCCCAGCATTTT
cdr3_aa: CASSFYRGAGQPQHF

d_call: NA
j_call: TRBJ2-2
clone_size: NA
v_call: TRBV18
cdr3_nt: TGTGCCAGCTCATCTAGTAGGGCCACCGGGGAGCTGTTTTTT
cdr3_aa: CASSSSRATGELFF

d_call: NA
j_call: TRBJ1-4
clone_size: few
v_call: TRBV6-1
cdr3_nt: TGTGCCAGCAGTGAAGCGCTCGGGGGGACCAATGAAAAACTGTTTTTT
cdr3_aa: CASSEALGGTNEKLFF

d_call: TRBD1
j_call: TRBJ2-7
clone_size: NA
v_call: TRBV6-1
cdr3_nt: TGTGCCAGCAGTGCACCGGGACAGGGGACCCACGAGCAGTACTTC
cdr3_aa: CASSAPGQGTHEQYF

d_call: TRBD2
j_call: TRBJ2-1
clone_size: NA
v_call: TRBV28
cdr3_nt: TGTGCCAGCAGTTTTGGCCTAGCGGGAGCCCAGGGGAATGAGCAGTTCTTC
cdr3_aa: CASSFGLAGAQGNEQFF

d_call: NA
j_call: TRBJ1-1
clone_size: NA
v_call: TRBV27
cdr3_nt: TGTGCCAGCAGTTTACTTTGGGGGATGAACACTGAAGCTTTCTTT
cdr3_aa: CASSLLWGMNTEAFF

d_call: NA
j_call: TRBJ2-1
clone_size: few
v_call: TRBV6-1
cdr3_nt: TGTGCCAGCAGGAGGACGGATAATGAGCAGTTCTTC
cdr3_aa: CASRRTDNEQFF